This T cell receptor (beta chain) was sequenced in a study of regulatory T cells in long-lasting Graves disease. Time point in this sample: newly diagnosed GD, antithyroid drugs for less than 3 months. Scientists built the TCR library using RNA that was extracted from PBMCs. This clonotype was observed many times. For TCR beta, libraries came from iRepertoire HTBI primers and Arm-PCR of CDR3 regions. TCRdb redid the calling of the multiplex PCR reads with MiXCR, one entry per CDR3 protein. This sample has 530,000 or so distinct CDR3 sequences, with 13% found just once. This sample also appeared in a second study, on T cells in Graves' hyperthyroidism and ophthalmopathy.

The specimen comprised peripheral blood mononuclear cells (PBMCs), sampled at new diagnosis, from a patient treated with antithyroid drugs. The clonotype was recovered from a man younger than 40 with Graves disease.

CDR3: CASSLYGAYEQYF. CDR3 DNA: TGTGCCAGCAGTTTATATGGGGCCTACGAGCAGTACTTC. The chain combines TRBV27 with TRBJ2-7; no reliable D call. CDR3 length equals 13 residues. Germline loops: CDR1 MNHEY, CDR2 SMNVEV (reference sequence). Trimming took off 1 base at V and 2 bases at J, with 6 bases between the two ends.